This T cell receptor beta chain was retrieved from a study of T cell responses to AZD1222 COVID-19 vaccine. Study findings and constraints: Donors were mostly white British, more females; clonal diversity possibly underestimated.

Only in-frame clones appear in the TCRdb table, and some are missing; sequencing was by immunoSEQ multiplex PCR. Of about 92,000 clones in the sample, more than 75% were seen once. To note about this clone: The antigen remains unidentified.

The receptor was isolated from an adult in good health. Sequences were derived from peripheral blood, sampled on day 0 of AZD1222 vaccination.

CDR3 bases: TGTGCCATCAAGGCACAGAACACTGAAGCTTTCTTT. Protein product: CAIKAQNTEAFF. The chain links TRBV10-3 to TRBJ1-1; no reliable D call. V shed 7 bases and J shed 1 base, with 7 bases lying between them. Germline V gives CDR1 ENHRY, CDR2 SYGVKD. This CDR3 is 12 amino acids long.